The rows below give T cell receptor beta chains drawn from one sample of a study of cytomegalovirus exposure and HLA in healthy donors. Libraries were prepared by immunoSEQ multiplex PCR; TCRdb keeps only in-frame clonotypes and omits some of them. The profile shows roughly 200,000 clones, 65% to 85% of them singletons. Material for sequencing was PBMCs. All receptors come from a female donor in good health and CMV-seronegative. Each CDR3 is given with its conserved first and last residue. A D gene is named only where the DNA matches it firmly. Clone size is not always given. Where it is, it says once, few, many or a class for expanded clones.

J gene	D gene	clone size	V gene	CDR3 protein	CDR3 DNA
TRBJ1-5	NA	NA	TRBV6-1	CASSEAQGAYQPQHF	TGTGCCAGCAGTGAAGCGCAGGGCGCGTATCAGCCCCAGCATTTT
TRBJ2-2	NA	once	TRBV19	CASPGVNTGELFF	TGTGCCAGTCCAGGTGTGAACACCGGGGAGCTGTTTTTT
TRBJ2-1	TRBD2	NA	TRBV9	CASSAALTIAGGNNEQFF	TGTGCCAGCAGCGCGGCGCTAACCATAGCGGGGGGGAACAATGAGCAGTTCTTC
TRBJ2-7	TRBD1	NA	TRBV4-2	CASSQRDREDEQYF	TGTGCCAGCAGCCAAAGGGACAGGGAGGACGAGCAGTACTTC
TRBJ2-7	TRBD2	NA	TRBV9	CASSVEGGRPGEQYF	TGTGCCAGCAGCGTAGAAGGCGGGAGGCCCGGGGAGCAGTACTTC
TRBJ2-2	NA	NA	TRBV7-2	CASSLIGGYGELFF	TGTGCCAGCAGCTTAATAGGCGGCTACGGGGAGCTGTTTTTT
TRBJ2-7	NA	NA	TRBV7-2	CASSRGLNSYEQYF	TGTGCCAGCAGCCGGGGACTGAACTCCTACGAGCAGTACTTC
TRBJ2-1	TRBD2	NA	TRBV7-2	CASSLAGLVRGEQFF	TGTGCCAGCAGCTTAGCTGGACTAGTACGCGGTGAGCAGTTCTTC
TRBJ1-2	TRBD1	NA	TRBV4-2	CASSQPKGTALNYGYTF	TGTGCCAGCAGCCAACCCAAGGGGACAGCCCTAAACTATGGCTACACCTTC
TRBJ1-4	NA	NA	TRBV5-8	CASSLWLGGEKLFF	TGTGCCAGCAGCTTGTGGCTCGGAGGGGAAAAACTGTTTTTT
TRBJ2-3	TRBD1	once	TRBV11-2	CASRGQGRGDTQYF	TGTGCCAGCAGGGGACAGGGCCGGGGGGATACGCAGTATTTT
TRBJ2-7	NA	NA	TRBV2	CASSVAGTGDEQYF	TGTGCCAGCAGTGTAGCCGGGACTGGGGACGAGCAGTACTTC
TRBJ1-5	NA	NA	TRBV2	CASSDRGGNQPQHF	TGTGCCAGCAGTGACAGGGGTGGCAATCAGCCCCAGCATTTT
TRBJ2-5	TRBD1	NA	TRBV27	CASSPPDRVQETQYF	TGTGCCAGCAGTCCCCCGGACAGGGTCCAAGAGACCCAGTACTTC
TRBJ2-7	TRBD2	NA	TRBV7-6	CASSPLGASGGLYEQYF	TGTGCCAGCAGCCCCCTGGGGGCTAGCGGGGGCTTATACGAGCAGTACTTC